This entry lists 17 T cell receptor beta chains sequenced from one sample in a study of blood T cell repertoires in COVID-19. Clones were read by immunoSEQ multiplex PCR, and TCRdb kept only the in-frame ones, dropping some. The table lists fewer than 140,000 clones, under 90% of them singletons. The sample was peripheral blood. The receptor source for this set is a woman aged 55-70 years with acute or convalescent COVID-19.

This rearrangement joins TRBV6-5 to TRBJ1-1; D is possibly TRBD1 (5 bases). Trimming took off 6 bases at V and 4 bases at J, with 12 bases between the two ends. The CDR3 extends over 13 amino acids. The germline CDR1 and CDR2 sequences are MNHEY and SVGAGI. CDR3 coding DNA: TGTGCCAGCAGCACAGGTCTGGGCACTGAAGCTTTCTTT. Translated, it gives CASSTGLGTEAFF.

The rearrangement links TRBV11-3 to TRBJ2-7; no reliable D call. Germline lookup yields CDR1 SGHNT and CDR2 YENEEA. V was trimmed by 1 base and J by 5 bases, leaving 15 bases between them. This CDR3 has 15 residues. The CDR3 sequence is CASSLGQVLGDEQYF. The DNA for the CDR3 is TGTGCCAGCAGCTTAGGCCAGGTCTTAGGCGACGAGCAGTACTTC.

The chain uses TRBV9 and TRBJ2-3; D is possibly TRBD2 (6 bases). V was shortened by 6 bases and J by 1 base, with 15 bases between the two germline ends. CDR1 SGDLS and CDR2 YYNGEE come from the germline V gene. This CDR3 contains 15 residues. CDR3 nucleotides: TGTGCCAGCACGGCGGGTAGCGGAGGCACAGATACGCAGTATTTT. It is translated as CASTAGSGGTDTQYF.

V is TRBV10-3 and J is TRBJ1-2; D is ambiguous. There are 12 residues in the CDR3. From germline, CDR1 is ENHRY and CDR2 SYGVKD. The V end lost 2 bases, the J end lost 7 bases, and 8 bases lay between the germline ends. The CDR3 protein is CAISEGPPGYTF. CDR3 DNA sequence: TGTGCCATCAGTGAGGGGCCACCTGGCTACACCTTC.

The chain is built from TRBV10-1 and TRBJ2-1; 10 bases match TRBD2. The CDR3 has 15 amino acids. The V and J ends lost 4 bases and 5 bases, in that order; junction bases with no gene match: 5. Germline assignment: CDR1 WNHNN and CDR2 SYGVQD (reference sequence). The CDR3 region is CASSVTSGTNNEQFF. In DNA form, the CDR3 reads TGCGCCAGCAGTGTAACTAGCGGGACGAACAATGAGCAGTTCTTC.

J is TRBJ2-3 and V is TRBV7-9; 8 bases match TRBD1. Germline V gene sequence: CDR1 SEHNR, CDR2 FQNEAQ (reference sequence). The CDR3 runs to 15 residues. The J segment lost 5 bases and the V segment lost 4 bases, leaving 8 bases of the junction unmatched. CDR3 in amino acids: CASSSDRGRGDTQYF. CDR3 sequence (DNA): TGTGCCAGCAGCTCCGACAGGGGAAGGGGAGATACGCAGTATTTT.

V usage is TRBV5-8 and J usage is TRBJ2-1, with 7 bases identical to TRBD2. The ends lost 2 bases at V and 0 bases at J; junction bases unmatched: 11. The V gene's germline CDR1 is SGHTS and CDR2 YDEGEE. This CDR3 contains 18 residues. The CDR3 spells CASSLEMGSGVSYNEQFF. CDR3 in DNA: TGTGCCAGCAGCTTAGAAATGGGGAGCGGGGTCTCCTACAATGAGCAGTTCTTC.

This clone was detected only a few times. The chain combines TRBV28 with TRBJ1-4; D is unclear. The CDR3 covers 11 residues. Germline V gene data show CDR1 as MDHEN and CDR2 as SYDVKM. The V end was cut by 6 bases, the J end by 4 bases, with 3 bases between. CDR3 protein: CASSLNEKLFF. CDR3 nucleotide sequence: TGTGCCAGCAGCCTTAATGAAAAACTGTTTTTT.

The rearrangement links TRBV5-1 to TRBJ2-1; 13 bases are shared with TRBD2. Looked up from germline, CDR1 is SGHRS and CDR2 is YFSETQ. The V and J ends lost 3 bases and 6 bases, in that order; junction bases with no gene match: 3. This CDR3 has 15 amino acids. The chain's CDR3 is CASSSGTSGTNEQFF. The CDR3 bases are TGCGCCAGCAGCTCCGGGACTAGCGGGACCAATGAGCAGTTCTTC.

CDR3 DNA: TGTGCCAGCAGTGAAGTGGGACCCCGGGGGGGTGAAAAACTGTTTTTT. Translated, it gives CASSEVGPRGGEKLFF. The chain combines TRBV6-1 with TRBJ1-4, with D possibly TRBD1 on 5 matching bases. This CDR3 is built from 16 residues. The germline V and J ends were trimmed by 1 base and 7 bases, with 16 bases remaining between them. CDR1 MNHNS and CDR2 SASEGT come from the germline V gene.

This chain joins TRBV12-5 and TRBJ1-4, with TRBD1 as a possible D gene (5 bases). The V gene's germline CDR1 is LGHNT and CDR2 FRNRAP. Deletions cut 4 bases from V and 2 bases from J, with 17 bases between. CDR3 length: 17 residues. The CDR3 reads CASGSGGVRLTNEKLFF. Here the CDR3 DNA reads TGTGCTAGTGGTTCGGGAGGGGTGAGACTCACTAATGAAAAACTGTTTTTT.

V gene TRBV20-1 combines with J gene TRBJ1-2; possibly TRBD1 for D (5 bases). The CDR3 length is 11 residues. Germline V gives CDR1 DFQATT, CDR2 SNEGSKA (reference sequence). The CDR3 here is CAGGGSYGYTF. For the CDR3, the DNA is TGCGCGGGGGGAGGGTCCTATGGCTACACCTTC.

CDR3 DNA sequence: TGTGCCAGCAGCTTAACTACAACCGGGGAGCTGTTTTTT. Translation: CASSLTTTGELFF. The V gene is TRBV7-2, the J gene TRBJ2-2, with D hard to call. CDR3 length: 13 residues. In germline, CDR1 is SGHTA, CDR2 FQGNSA. V was shortened by 2 bases and J by 5 bases, with 6 bases between the two germline ends.

J is TRBJ2-7 and V is TRBV7-8; D possibly corresponds to TRBD1 (6 bases). CDR3 length: 16 residues. Germline V lookup: CDR1 SGHVS, CDR2 FQNEAQ. The germline V and J ends were trimmed by 5 bases and 6 bases, with 23 bases remaining between them. CDR3 coding DNA: TGTGCCAGCAGCCCCGGATTCGGGACATCTCGGGCCGAGCAGTACTTC. This encodes CASSPGFGTSRAEQYF.

The chain is built from TRBV7-9 and TRBJ1-2; D gene uncertain. This CDR3 contains 12 residues. V gave up 5 bases and J gave up 8 bases, with 12 bases separating them. Germline V gives CDR1 SEHNR, CDR2 FQNEAQ (reference sequence). The CDR3 loop is CASSADISGYTF. The CDR3 DNA reads as TGTGCCAGCAGCGCCGACATCTCCGGCTACACCTTC.

The rearrangement joins TRBV7-2 to TRBJ2-2; maybe TRBD2 (5 bases). Trimming took 7 bases from V and 7 from J, leaving 16 bases between them. Germline V gene data show CDR1 as SGHTA and CDR2 as FQGNSA. CDR3 size: 14 residues. DNA for the CDR3: TGTGCCAGCATGATCGCGGGTTTTTACGGGGAGCTGTTTTTT. Protein: CASMIAGFYGELFF.

The V and J genes are TRBV5-1 and TRBJ2-1, with D possibly being TRBD2 (9 bases). This CDR3 is built from 16 residues. Trimming pared 3 bases from V and 4 bases from J, leaving 17 bases between. CDR1 SGHRS and CDR2 YFSETQ come from the germline V gene. The DNA of the CDR3 is TGCGCCAGCAGCTCCCAGGGGGCGGGAGGGTACAATGAGCAGTTCTTC. This encodes CASSSQGAGGYNEQFF. The entire variable domain, with the rest obtained from reference TRBV5-1 and TRBJ2-1, is as follows: KAGVTQTPRYLIKTRGQQVTLSCSPISGHRSVSWYQQTPGQGLQFLFEYFSETQRNKGNFPGRFSGRQFSNSRSEMNVSTLELGDSALYLCASSSQGAGGYNEQFFGPGTRLTVL.